The entry below describes one T cell receptor (beta chain). Antigen specificity is unknown. The use of a sample-barcoded 5' primer and a J-beta primer mix characterized a second PCR of about 7 to 12 cycles. A template-switch adaptor containing 12 random nucleotides labeled each cDNA molecule. MiXCR, run by TCRdb on the 5' RACE reads, gives a single entry per CDR3 protein. The sample has approximately 880,000 distinct CDR3 sequences; around 48% are singletons. The entry originates in a study of blood T cells in healthy people across ages. Notes on the study in general: TCR beta diversity, measured per million T cells, fell in a roughly linear way with age.

Sequenced sample: blood. This TCR came from a man aged 25 to 40 in good health.

In DNA, the CDR3 is TGTGCCAGCAGCGCCGACGTGAACAGGGACGGGCAGTACTTC. Translation gives CASSADVNRDGQYF. This rearrangement joins TRBV9 to TRBJ2-7; possibly TRBD1 for D (6 bases). The germline CDR1 and CDR2 sequences are SGDLS and YYNGEE. V lost 3 bases and J 9 bases, leaving 19 bases between the germline ends. The CDR3 sequence is 14 residues long.